This T cell receptor delta chain was captured in a study of gamma-delta chains in newborns, infants, children. Study information: Innate gammadelta T cells reportedly expand polyclonally right after birth, driven by microbial exposure, per the title.

Remarks on this clone: TCRdb's listed protein matches a much larger clone and diverges from this DNA's translation at residue 10, likely through a read error; the protein shown comes from the DNA.

CDR3 length: 17 residues. Germline V lookup: CDR1 GEAIGNYY, CDR2 EKD. TCRdb made new clone calls on the reads using CATT. The table shows 2,000 to 3,000 delta-chain clones, with approximately 0.98% occurring only once. This sequence joins TRDV2 and TRDJ3; 9 bases are a match to TRDD3. The TCR comes from a child who was a newborn, infant or young child, either healthy, febrile or measles-vaccinated (not recorded which). Sequenced material: blood. This chain's CDR3 is CACDVLGDSLDTRQMFF. In DNA, the CDR3 is TGTGCCTGTGACGTACTGGGGGACTCCTTGGACACCCGACAGATGTTTTTC.